The present TCR beta chain was sequenced within a study of control samples from healthy donors and cancer patients. Trimming removed 2 bases from V and 8 bases from J; junction bases left unmatched: 9. The germline V gene encodes CDR1 SGHKS and CDR2 YYEKEE (reference sequence). The CDR3 is 16 amino acids. The repertoire was sequenced with immunoSEQ multiplex PCR; TCRdb's copy has only in-frame clones and lacks some. The sample lists some 130,000 clones, around nine tenths occurring once. The V call is TRBV5-5, the J call TRBJ1-4; 10 bases match TRBD1. The clonotype originates from a man over 45 with head and neck cancer. Sequenced material: PBMCs. The CDR3 is CASSFSGQGGGEKLFF. CDR3 bases: TGTGCCAGCAGCTTTTCCGGACAGGGGGGTGGGGAAAAACTGTTTTTT.